This TCR beta chain was retrieved from a study of T cell changes during pregnancy in multiple sclerosis. In germline, CDR1 is MNHEY, CDR2 SMNVEV (reference sequence). Trimming shortened V by 5 bases and J by 4 bases, and 12 bases separated the two germline ends. There are 13 residues in the CDR3. TCRdb's copy holds only in-frame clones and misses some; the assay was immunoSEQ multiplex PCR. The table lists some 40,000 clones, 90% of them singletons. Sequenced here: peripheral blood, sampled in the second trimester of pregnancy. The sequence derives from a female donor in good health, enrolled as a control in a pregnancy study. The genes are TRBV27 and TRBJ2-7; D is perhaps TRBD1 (6 bases). Written as DNA, the CDR3 is TGTGCCAGCAGTGGACAGAGAAGGTACGAGCAGTACTTC. Translated: CASSGQRRYEQYF.